The rows below give T cell receptor beta chains drawn from one sample of a study of OX40 agonist ivuxolimab in advanced cancers. Sequenced by immunoSEQ multiplex PCR; TCRdb stores in-frame clones only, minus some. The repertoire holds tens of thousands of clones, with 88% as singletons. Here the sequenced sample was CD4+ or CD8+ T cells sorted from blood, taken in a trial of the OX40 agonist ivuxolimab. The receptors originated from an adult with an advanced solid tumor such as melanoma, head and neck, liver or kidney cancer. CDR3s include the opening cysteine and the closing phenylalanine or tryptophan. Fields, in order: CDR3 length, V gene, D gene, J gene, clone size, CDR3 DNA, CDR3 protein. D genes are given only for firm matches. Some rows mark clone size as missing; the rest say once, few, many or name a class of expanded clone.

length: 13; V: TRBV7-6; D: NA; J: TRBJ2-2; size: few; DNA: TGTGCCAGCAGCTTTCAATCCACCGGGGAGCTGTTTTTT; CDR3: CASSFQSTGELFF
length: 13; V: TRBV7-9; D: NA; J: TRBJ2-7; size: NA; DNA: TGTGCCAGCAGCTCGACAGTTACCTACGAGCAGTACTTC; CDR3: CASSSTVTYEQYF
length: 15; V: TRBV5-1; D: NA; J: TRBJ2-7; size: NA; DNA: TGCGCCAGCAGCTTGAGAGGCCGCGACGCCTACGAGCAGTACTTC; CDR3: CASSLRGRDAYEQYF
length: 16; V: TRBV9; D: NA; J: TRBJ2-1; size: NA; DNA: TGTGCCAGCAGCGTAGATCGCCTTAGCTCCTACAATGAGCAGTTCTTC; CDR3: CASSVDRLSSYNEQFF
length: 21; V: TRBV4-3; D: TRBD1; J: TRBJ2-2; size: NA; DNA: TGCGCCAGCAGCCAAGATAGACGAATTGATCAGGGACAGGGGGTGGCCGGGGAGCTGTTTTTT; CDR3: CASSQDRRIDQGQGVAGELFF
length: 15; V: TRBV6-5; D: TRBD1; J: TRBJ2-7; size: NA; DNA: TGTGCCAGCAGTTTCGGGCAGGGGGCATTCTACGAGCAGTACTTC; CDR3: CASSFGQGAFYEQYF
length: 15; V: TRBV12-5; D: NA; J: TRBJ1-2; size: NA; DNA: TGTGCTAGTGGTTTCCCGGACGGGCACAACTATGGCTACACCTTC; CDR3: CASGFPDGHNYGYTF
length: 12; V: TRBV30; D: NA; J: TRBJ1-2; size: NA; DNA: TGTGCCTGGAGAGGATCTAACTATGGCTACACCTTC; CDR3: CAWRGSNYGYTF
length: 14; V: TRBV5-5; D: NA; J: TRBJ1-3; size: NA; DNA: TGTGCCAGCAGAATCTCTCTGACAGAAAACACCATATATTTT; CDR3: CASRISLTENTIYF
length: 15; V: TRBV5-1; D: NA; J: TRBJ2-7; size: once; DNA: TGCGCCAGCAGCTTCAGCGAGGAAACCAGCTACGAGCAGTACTTC; CDR3: CASSFSEETSYEQYF
length: 16; V: TRBV6-1; D: NA; J: TRBJ1-6; size: few; DNA: TGTGCCAGCAGTGAGCAATCGGGGAACTATAATTCACCCCTCCACTTT; CDR3: CASSEQSGNYNSPLHF
length: 13; V: TRBV9; D: NA; J: TRBJ1-2; size: NA; DNA: TGTGCCAGTTCCCCAGGTGGCAACTATGGCTACACCTTC; CDR3: CASSPGGNYGYTF
length: 17; V: TRBV4-3; D: NA; J: TRBJ1-4; size: NA; DNA: TGCGCCAGCAGCCAAGAGGGGGGGGTCTCGACTAATGAAAAACTGTTTTTT; CDR3: CASSQEGGVSTNEKLFF
length: 15; V: TRBV9; D: NA; J: TRBJ1-1; size: NA; DNA: TGTGCCAGCAGCGTAGGAGGGGGTGGGGGCACTGAAGCTTTCTTT; CDR3: CASSVGGGGGTEAFF
length: 14; V: TRBV7-8; D: NA; J: TRBJ2-1; size: NA; DNA: TGTGCCAGCAGCCCCCTTACAGTTAACAATGAGCAGTTCTTC; CDR3: CASSPLTVNNEQFF
length: 14; V: TRBV7-9; D: NA; J: TRBJ2-1; size: NA; DNA: TGTGCCAGCAGGCTGGGGGGAGGTAGCAATGAGCAGTTCTTC; CDR3: CASRLGGGSNEQFF
length: 15; V: TRBV4-1; D: TRBD1; J: TRBJ2-2; size: NA; DNA: TGCGCCAGCAGCCAACGGACAGGGTACACCGGGGAGCTGTTTTTT; CDR3: CASSQRTGYTGELFF
length: 15; V: TRBV6-5; D: NA; J: TRBJ2-1; size: NA; DNA: TGTGCCAGCAGGGAACCGGGACGAGGGATCAATGAGCAGTTCTTC; CDR3: CASREPGRGINEQFF
length: 16; V: TRBV27; D: NA; J: TRBJ2-7; size: NA; DNA: TGTGCCAGCAGTGAGTTTAGTCTGCCGGCCTCTTACGAGCAGTACTTC; CDR3: CASSEFSLPASYEQYF
length: 14; V: TRBV6-6; D: TRBD2; J: TRBJ2-2; size: NA; DNA: TGTGCCAGCTTGACGGCGGGAGGGCCAGTGGAGCTGTTTTTT; CDR3: CASLTAGGPVELFF
length: 17; V: TRBV7-2; D: NA; J: TRBJ1-3; size: NA; DNA: TGTGCCAGCAGCTTAGATCGGGGGCCCAACTCTGGAAACACCATATATTTT; CDR3: CASSLDRGPNSGNTIYF
length: 14; V: TRBV5-4; D: NA; J: TRBJ2-7; size: NA; DNA: TGTGCCAGCAGCTCGACACTCTACTCCTACGAGCAGTACTTC; CDR3: CASSSTLYSYEQYF
length: 15; V: TRBV5-4; D: NA; J: TRBJ2-1; size: NA; DNA: TGTGCCAGCAGCTTTGGGTACCCATCCTACAATGAGCAGTTCTTC; CDR3: CASSFGYPSYNEQFF
length: 15; V: TRBV9; D: NA; J: TRBJ2-3; size: NA; DNA: TGTGCCAGCAGCGTAGGTTTCGGGAGTAAGAATACGCAGTATTTT; CDR3: CASSVGFGSKNTQYF
length: 14; V: TRBV27; D: TRBD1; J: TRBJ1-2; size: NA; DNA: TGTGCCAGCAGGCCCCGGGACAGGGGCTATGGCTACACCTTC; CDR3: CASRPRDRGYGYTF
length: 12; V: TRBV6-6; D: NA; J: TRBJ2-7; size: NA; DNA: TGTGCCAGCAGTTTATCCCCCTACGAGCAGTACTTC; CDR3: CASSLSPYEQYF
length: 11; V: TRBV11-2; D: NA; J: TRBJ1-4; size: once; DNA: TGTGCCAGCAGTTTGAGTGAAAAACTGTTTTTT; CDR3: CASSLSEKLFF
length: 15; V: TRBV18; D: TRBD1; J: TRBJ1-1; size: NA; DNA: TGTGCCAGCTCACCAACTCAGGGGGGATTCACTGAAGCTTTCTTT; CDR3: CASSPTQGGFTEAFF
length: 14; V: TRBV6-6; D: NA; J: TRBJ1-4; size: NA; DNA: TGTGCCAGCAGAATTGGGGGAACTAATGAAAAACTGTTTTTT; CDR3: CASRIGGTNEKLFF
length: 12; V: TRBV7-9; D: NA; J: TRBJ2-3; size: NA; DNA: TGTGCCAGCAGCTCACACACAGATACGCAGTATTTT; CDR3: CASSSHTDTQYF
length: 13; V: TRBV5-1; D: NA; J: TRBJ1-6; size: NA; DNA: TGCGCCAGCAGCCGGACAGATAATTCACCCCTCCACTTT; CDR3: CASSRTDNSPLHF
length: 16; V: TRBV25-1; D: TRBD1; J: TRBJ1-4; size: NA; DNA: TGTGCCAGCAGTGAACCTGTAGGGGGCCTAGGTGAAAAACTGTTTTTT; CDR3: CASSEPVGGLGEKLFF
length: 13; V: TRBV4-3; D: NA; J: TRBJ2-7; size: NA; DNA: TGCGCCAGCAGCCAAGATCAAGCTCGGGAGCAGTACTTC; CDR3: CASSQDQAREQYF
length: 10; V: TRBV29-1; D: NA; J: TRBJ1-1; size: NA; DNA: TGCAGCGTTGGTACAAGTGAAGCTTTCTTT; CDR3: CSVGTSEAFF
length: 14; V: TRBV7-2; D: NA; J: TRBJ2-3; size: NA; DNA: TGTGCCAGCAGCCCGCCTATGAGAACAGATACGCAGTATTTT; CDR3: CASSPPMRTDTQYF
length: 13; V: TRBV19; D: NA; J: TRBJ2-2; size: NA; DNA: TGTGCCAGTAGTAGGCTAGGCGAGGGGGAGCTGTTTTTT; CDR3: CASSRLGEGELFF
length: 13; V: TRBV6-4; D: NA; J: TRBJ1-1; size: once; DNA: TGTGCCAGCAGGGCCGGGCTGAACACTGAAGCTTTCTTT; CDR3: CASRAGLNTEAFF
length: 14; V: TRBV29-1; D: NA; J: TRBJ1-2; size: once; DNA: TGCAGCGTTGATATATCGGGGGCGGTATATGGCTACACCTTC; CDR3: CSVDISGAVYGYTF
length: 14; V: TRBV9; D: TRBD2; J: TRBJ2-3; size: NA; DNA: TGTGCCAGCAGTCCGGGACTAGTCACAGATACGCAGTATTTT; CDR3: CASSPGLVTDTQYF
length: 16; V: TRBV5-1; D: NA; J: TRBJ2-7; size: NA; DNA: TGCGCCAGCAGCTTAGGGCCGTCGGAGGGTACCTACGAGCAGTACTTC; CDR3: CASSLGPSEGTYEQYF
length: 11; V: TRBV6-5; D: NA; J: TRBJ2-7; size: NA; DNA: TGTGCCAGCAAGACCTCTCGAGAGCAGTACTTC; CDR3: CASKTSREQYF